The rows below give T cell receptor beta chains drawn from one sample of a study of blood T cell repertoires in COVID-19. Assay used: immunoSEQ multiplex PCR; TCRdb lists only in-frame clones, some missing. Among roughly 300,000 clones listed, 83% were seen once. Sequenced sample: peripheral blood. The receptors originated from a woman aged 50 to 60 who had recovered from COVID-19. CDR3s leave out the opening cysteine and the closing phenylalanine or tryptophan.

V,J,CDR3
TRBV11-1,TRBJ1-3,ASRSQGSGNTIY
TRBV10-1,TRBJ2-5,ASSDFYRRQETQY
TRBV7-3,TRBJ2-1,ASSPRTSGSFYNEQF
TRBV7-9,TRBJ1-2,ASSPGDPRGYT
TRBV3-1/TRBV3-2,TRBJ2-1,ASSPRLAASYNEQF
TRBV25-1,TRBJ1-2,ASSIAGNNYGYT
TRBV29-1,TRBJ2-3,SVETSGADTQY
TRBV29-1,TRBJ2-7,SGGQGGSEQY
TRBV5-1,TRBJ2-2,ASSLQGPLERAGELF
TRBV7-9,TRBJ2-5,ASSLSRGRLSGETQY
TRBV7-3,TRBJ2-2,ASTPGTGNTGELF
TRBV11-2,TRBJ2-3,ASSLVFGVASGVADTQY
TRBV30,TRBJ1-1,AWSVFRIQPEAF
TRBV6-1,TRBJ1-5,ASSETNAGGQPQH
TRBV18,TRBJ1-2,ASSPLTGGNYGYT
TRBV30,TRBJ2-2,AWLRHRELF
TRBV19,TRBJ1-4,ASSRKGGANEKLF
TRBV19,TRBJ1-2,ASRLAGQVTGYT